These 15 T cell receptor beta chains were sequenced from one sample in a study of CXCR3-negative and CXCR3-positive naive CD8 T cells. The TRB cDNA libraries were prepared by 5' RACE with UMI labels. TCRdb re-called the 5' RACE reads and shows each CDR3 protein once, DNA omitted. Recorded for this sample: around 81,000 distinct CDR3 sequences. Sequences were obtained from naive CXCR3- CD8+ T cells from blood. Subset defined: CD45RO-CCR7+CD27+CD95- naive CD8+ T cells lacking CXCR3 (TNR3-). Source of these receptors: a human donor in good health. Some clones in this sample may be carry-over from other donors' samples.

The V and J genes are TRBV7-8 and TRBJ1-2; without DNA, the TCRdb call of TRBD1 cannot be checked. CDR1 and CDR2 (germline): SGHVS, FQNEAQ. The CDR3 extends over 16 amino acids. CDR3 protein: CASSLIQPPGANGYTF. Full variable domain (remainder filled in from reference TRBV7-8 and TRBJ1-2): GAGVSQSPRYKVAKRGQDVALRCDPISGHVSLFWYQQALGQGPEFLTYFQNEAQLDKSGLPSDRFFAERPEGSVSTLKIQRTQQEDSAVYLCASSLIQPPGANGYTFGSGTRLTVV.

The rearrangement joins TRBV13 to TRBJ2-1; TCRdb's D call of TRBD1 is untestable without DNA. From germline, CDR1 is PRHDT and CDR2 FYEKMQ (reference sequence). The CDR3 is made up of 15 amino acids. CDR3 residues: CASSHDPTEGNEQFF.

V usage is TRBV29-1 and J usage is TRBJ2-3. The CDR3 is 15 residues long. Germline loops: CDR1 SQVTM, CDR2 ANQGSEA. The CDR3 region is CSVEESDPSTDTQYF.

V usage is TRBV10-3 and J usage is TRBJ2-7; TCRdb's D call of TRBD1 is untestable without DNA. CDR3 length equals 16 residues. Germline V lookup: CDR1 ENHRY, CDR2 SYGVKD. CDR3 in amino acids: CAISDPRDRLAYEQYF.

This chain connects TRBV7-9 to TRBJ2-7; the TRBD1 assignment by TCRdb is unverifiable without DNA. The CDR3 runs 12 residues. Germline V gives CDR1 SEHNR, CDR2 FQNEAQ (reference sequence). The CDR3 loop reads CASSTGAEEQYF.

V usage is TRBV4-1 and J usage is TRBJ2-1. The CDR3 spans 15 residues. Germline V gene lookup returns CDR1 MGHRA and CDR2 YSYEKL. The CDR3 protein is CASSQDEAQDNEQFF.

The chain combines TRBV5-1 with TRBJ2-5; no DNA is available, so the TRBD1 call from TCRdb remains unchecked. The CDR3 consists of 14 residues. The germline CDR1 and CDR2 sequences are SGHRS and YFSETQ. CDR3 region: CASSSQGLQETQYF. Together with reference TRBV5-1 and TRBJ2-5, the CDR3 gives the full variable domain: KAGVTQTPRYLIKTRGQQVTLSCSPISGHRSVSWYQQTPGQGLQFLFEYFSETQRNKGNFPGRFSGRQFSNSRSEMNVSTLELGDSALYLCASSSQGLQETQYFGPGTRLLVL.

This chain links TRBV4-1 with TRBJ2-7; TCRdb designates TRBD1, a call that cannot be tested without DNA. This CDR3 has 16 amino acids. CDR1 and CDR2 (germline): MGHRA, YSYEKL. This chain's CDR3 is CASSQAGVVAAAEQYF.

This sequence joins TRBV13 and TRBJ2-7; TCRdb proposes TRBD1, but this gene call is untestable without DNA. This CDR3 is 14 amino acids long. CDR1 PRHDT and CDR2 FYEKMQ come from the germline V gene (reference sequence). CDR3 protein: CASSAGTGTYEQYF.

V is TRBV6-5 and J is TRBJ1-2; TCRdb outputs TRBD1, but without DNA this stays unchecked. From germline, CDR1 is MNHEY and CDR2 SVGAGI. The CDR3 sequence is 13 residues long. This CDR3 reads CASSYDRGYGYTF.

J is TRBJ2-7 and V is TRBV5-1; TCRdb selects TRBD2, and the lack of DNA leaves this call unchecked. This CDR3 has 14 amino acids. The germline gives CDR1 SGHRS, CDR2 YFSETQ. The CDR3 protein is CASSNRDLSFEQYF.

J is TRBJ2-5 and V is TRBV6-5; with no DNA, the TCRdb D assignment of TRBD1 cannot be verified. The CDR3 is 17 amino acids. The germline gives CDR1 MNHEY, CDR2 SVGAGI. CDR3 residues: CASRAGSPFAPRGTQYF.

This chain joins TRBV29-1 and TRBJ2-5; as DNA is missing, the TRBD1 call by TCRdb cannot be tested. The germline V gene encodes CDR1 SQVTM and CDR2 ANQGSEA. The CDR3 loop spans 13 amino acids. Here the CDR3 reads CSVGPTGGETQYF.

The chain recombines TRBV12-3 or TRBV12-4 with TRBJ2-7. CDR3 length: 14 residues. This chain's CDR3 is CASSQDPRIYEQYF.

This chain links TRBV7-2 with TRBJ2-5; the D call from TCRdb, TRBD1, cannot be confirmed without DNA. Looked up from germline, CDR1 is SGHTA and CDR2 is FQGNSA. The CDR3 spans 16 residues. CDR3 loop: CASIPSHDRVGGAQYF.